Below, 2 T cell receptor beta chains from the same sample are listed, as sequenced in a study of siplizumab effects on memory and regulatory T cells. TCRdb's table, derived via immunoSEQ multiplex PCR, lists solely in-frame clones and lacks some. Here the sample spans 90,000 to 95,000 clones, about 96% being singletons. Input material: naive CD4+ T cells sorted from blood. The receptors stem from a human donor in good health.

Notes on this clone: Within the sample, other DNA sequences also encode this same CDR3. This chain links TRBV7-2 with TRBJ1-5; 7 bases fit TRBD1. CDR3 length: 13 residues. V gave up 4 bases and J gave up 5 bases; unmatched junction bases: 2. Germline-derived CDR1 and CDR2 are SGHTA and FQGNSA. The CDR3 sequence is CASSYQGDQPQHF. The DNA of the CDR3 is TGTGCCAGCAGCTACCAGGGGGATCAGCCCCAGCATTTT.

The table lists this clone with a count of one. The V and J genes are TRBV11-1 and TRBJ1-1; D unresolved. The CDR3 is 14 residues long. Germline CDR1 reads SGHAT; CDR2 reads FQDESV (reference sequence). V shed 5 bases and J shed 1 base, with 11 bases lying between them. The CDR3 sequence is CASSPGRKNTEAFF. The DNA of the CDR3 is TGTGCCAGCAGCCCCGGCAGAAAGAACACTGAAGCTTTCTTT.